A selection of T cell receptor beta chains follows, all from one sample in a study of blood T cell repertoires in COVID-19. Repertoires were generated with immunoSEQ multiplex PCR, while TCRdb's copy carries only in-frame clones and drops some. The table shows 100,000 or so clones, with approximately 80% occurring only once. The sequencing input was peripheral blood. These receptors all stem from a man at least 80 years old with acute or convalescent COVID-19. Both conserved end residues are part of each CDR3. A D gene is named only where the DNA matches it firmly. The size entry is marked missing in some rows and otherwise reads once, few, many or a size class.

j_call | d_call | v_call | clone_size | cdr3_aa | cdr3_nt
TRBJ2-2 | TRBD1 | TRBV5-4 | NA | CASSWGQFANTGELFF | TGTGCCAGCAGCTGGGGACAGTTCGCGAACACCGGGGAGCTGTTTTTT
TRBJ2-1 | TRBD1 | TRBV18 | NA | CASSRSGTGAYNEQFF | TGTGCCAGCTCACGCTCCGGGACAGGAGCCTACAATGAGCAGTTCTTC
TRBJ2-7 | NA | TRBV5-1 | NA | CASSETANSYEQYF | TGCGCCAGCAGCGAAACAGCAAACTCCTACGAGCAGTACTTC
TRBJ1-1 | NA | TRBV12-3/TRBV12-4 | NA | CASGTGVRTEAFF | TGTGCCAGCGGAACAGGAGTAAGGACTGAAGCTTTCTTT
TRBJ1-2 | TRBD1 | TRBV7-2 | NA | CASSLQGSGGRGGYTF | TGTGCCAGCAGCTTGCAGGGGTCAGGGGGGCGAGGGGGCTACACCTTC
TRBJ2-5 | TRBD2 | TRBV7-2 | NA | CASSTRSLAGGETQYF | TGTGCCAGCAGCACCCGGAGTCTAGCGGGAGGGGAGACCCAGTACTTC
TRBJ2-7 | NA | TRBV5-6 | NA | CASSMIRQVGYEQYF | TGTGCCAGCAGCATGATCCGACAGGTGGGCTACGAGCAGTACTTC
TRBJ2-7 | NA | TRBV4-1 | NA | CASSQIQTYEQYF | TGCGCCAGCAGCCAAATTCAGACCTACGAGCAGTACTTC
TRBJ1-3 | NA | TRBV6-1 | NA | CASREAWSSGNTIYF | TGTGCCAGCAGGGAAGCCTGGAGCTCTGGAAACACCATATATTTT
TRBJ1-6 | NA | TRBV5-1 | few | CASSLEAGVNSPLHF | TGCGCCAGCAGCTTGGAGGCAGGGGTGAATTCACCCCTCCACTTT
TRBJ1-1 | NA | TRBV6-5 | NA | CASTFYTEAFF | TGTGCCAGCACCTTTTACACTGAAGCTTTCTTT
TRBJ2-3 | TRBD2 | TRBV5-1 | few | CASSLGLAGSSTDTQYF | TGCGCCAGCAGCTTGGGCTTAGCGGGATCTAGCACAGATACGCAGTATTTT
TRBJ1-5 | NA | TRBV10-3 | NA | CAISEQPQGGQPQHF | TGTGCCATCAGTGAGCAACCACAGGGTGGCCAGCCCCAGCATTTT
TRBJ1-1 | TRBD1 | TRBV5-1 | NA | CASSRVQGARTEAFF | TGCGCCAGCAGCCGTGTACAGGGGGCAAGAACTGAAGCTTTCTTT
TRBJ1-2 | NA | TRBV14 | NA | CASSQGTAYGYTF | TGTGCCAGCAGCCAAGGGACAGCCTATGGCTACACCTTC
TRBJ1-1 | TRBD1 | TRBV6-6 | NA | CASSEQGENTEAFF | TGTGCCAGCAGCGAACAGGGGGAGAACACTGAAGCTTTCTTT
TRBJ1-1 | TRBD1 | TRBV7-3 | NA | CASSLQTGGGTEAFF | TGTGCCAGCAGCTTACAGACAGGGGGCGGCACTGAAGCTTTCTTT
TRBJ2-7 | NA | TRBV5-8 | NA | CASSLKQSYEQYF | TGTGCCAGCAGCTTGAAACAGTCCTACGAGCAGTACTTC
TRBJ2-7 | TRBD2 | TRBV5-8 | NA | CASGLVYSYEQYF | TGTGCCAGCGGACTAGTTTATTCCTACGAGCAGTACTTC
TRBJ1-2 | NA | TRBV28 | NA | CASSLADSLDLSNYGYTF | TGTGCCAGCAGTTTAGCCGACAGCCTGGATCTATCGAACTATGGCTACACCTTC
TRBJ2-1 | NA | TRBV6-5 | NA | CASSPQRGSYNEQFF | TGTGCCAGCAGTCCCCAGCGCGGCAGCTACAATGAGCAGTTCTTC
TRBJ2-7 | TRBD2 | TRBV5-1 | NA | CASSWTSGSREQYF | TGCGCCAGCAGCTGGACTAGCGGGAGTAGGGAGCAGTACTTC
TRBJ1-2 | NA | TRBV6-5 | NA | CASSYSRQNYGYTF | TGTGCCAGCAGTTACTCAAGACAAAACTATGGCTACACCTTC
TRBJ2-1 | NA | TRBV9 | NA | CASSVGGPVYNEQFF | TGTGCCAGCAGCGTCGGAGGGCCTGTCTACAATGAGCAGTTCTTC
TRBJ2-3 | TRBD2 | TRBV28 | NA | CASSYHGTITDTQYF | TGTGCCAGCAGTTACCACGGGACTATCACAGATACGCAGTATTTT
TRBJ2-7 | NA | TRBV21-1 | NA | CASSKALTGSSYEQYF | TGTGCCAGCAGCAAAGCGCTAACAGGGAGCTCCTACGAGCAGTACTTC
TRBJ1-6 | NA | TRBV25-1 | NA | CATSGLGYNSPLHF | TGTGCCACCTCAGGGTTAGGCTATAATTCACCCCTCCACTTT
TRBJ1-3 | TRBD1 | TRBV29-1 | NA | CSAKSGTGVVTGGNTIYF | TGCAGCGCAAAAAGTGGGACAGGGGTTGTTACAGGAGGAAACACCATATATTTT
TRBJ1-4 | TRBD1 | TRBV28 | NA | CASRGQGGEKLFF | TGTGCCAGCAGGGGACAGGGAGGGGAAAAACTGTTTTTT
TRBJ1-1 | TRBD1 | TRBV3-1/TRBV3-2 | NA | CASRGDRVNTEAFF | TGTGCCAGCAGGGGGGACAGGGTGAACACTGAAGCTTTCTTT
TRBJ2-3 | TRBD2 | TRBV7-3 | NA | CASSPGTSGSIGTDTQYF | TGTGCCAGCAGCCCCGGGACTAGCGGGAGTATAGGCACAGATACGCAGTATTTT
TRBJ2-7 | TRBD1 | TRBV18 | NA | CASSPWDSSYEQYF | TGTGCCAGCTCACCATGGGACAGCTCCTACGAGCAGTACTTC
TRBJ2-2 | NA | TRBV29-1 | NA | CSVLQGPTGELFF | TGCAGCGTATTACAGGGACCCACCGGGGAGCTGTTTTTT
TRBJ2-1 | TRBD2 | TRBV19 | few | CASSRTSGRGTYNEQFF | TGTGCCAGTAGCCGGACTAGCGGGAGAGGAACCTACAATGAGCAGTTCTTC
TRBJ1-1 | NA | TRBV4-1 | NA | CASSQALSVTEAFF | TGCGCCAGCAGCCAAGCCCTTTCGGTCACTGAAGCTTTCTTT
TRBJ1-1 | TRBD1 | TRBV5-1 | NA | CASSLRQGRGTEAFF | TGCGCCAGCAGCTTGCGACAGGGAAGGGGCACTGAAGCTTTCTTT
TRBJ1-2 | NA | TRBV9 | NA | CASSASRDFNYGYTF | TGTGCCAGCAGCGCAAGTCGGGACTTTAACTATGGCTACACCTTC
TRBJ1-4 | NA | TRBV18 | NA | CASSPIVANEKLFF | TGTGCCAGCTCACCAATTGTCGCTAATGAAAAACTGTTTTTT
TRBJ2-3 | TRBD1 | TRBV5-4 | once | CASSLGQGTVDTQYF | TGTGCCAGCAGCTTGGGACAGGGAACGGTAGATACGCAGTATTTT
TRBJ2-3 | NA | TRBV5-1 | few | CASSLEGRTDTQYF | TGCGCCAGCAGCTTGGAAGGGAGGACAGATACGCAGTATTTT
TRBJ2-4 | NA | TRBV7-3 | NA | CASSFQGGAGNIQYF | TGTGCCAGCAGCTTTCAGGGGGGCGCCGGAAACATTCAGTACTTC
TRBJ1-1 | NA | TRBV29-1 | few | CRAWGLNTEAFF | TGCAGAGCCTGGGGCCTAAACACTGAAGCTTTCTTT
TRBJ1-4 | NA | TRBV2 | NA | CASSSQGLNEKLFF | TGTGCCAGCAGTTCGCAGGGGCTTAATGAAAAACTGTTTTTT
TRBJ2-1 | TRBD1 | TRBV28 | NA | CASRLPGQGYNEQFF | TGTGCCAGCAGATTACCGGGACAGGGGTACAATGAGCAGTTCTTC
TRBJ2-5 | NA | TRBV7-2 | NA | CASSFHTTGPQETQYF | TGTGCCAGCAGCTTTCATACGACAGGCCCTCAAGAGACCCAGTACTTC
TRBJ1-3 | NA | TRBV28 | many | CASSSPFQLQGSDTIYF | TGTGCCAGCAGTTCTCCATTCCAGTTACAGGGCTCTGACACCATATATTTT